The 6 T cell receptor beta chains presented below share a single source sample, sequenced in a study of cytomegalovirus exposure and HLA in healthy donors. The study ran its PCR with 60 Vbeta and 13 Jbeta primers. Generated by immunoSEQ multiplex PCR, the TCRdb table keeps only in-frame clones and is missing some. The sample records 130,000 or so clones, 78% being singletons. The material sequenced was PBMCs. These receptors were collected from a female donor in good health and CMV-seronegative.

The J gene is TRBJ2-5, the V gene TRBV7-9, with TRBD1 matching 10 bases. The V gene's germline CDR1 is SEHNR and CDR2 FQNEAQ (reference sequence). V dropped 1 base and J dropped 6; count of bases not matched to a gene: 8. This CDR3 is 16 amino acids long. The CDR3 region is CASSLGGQGREKTQYF. The CDR3 DNA reads as TGTGCCAGCAGCTTAGGGGGACAGGGGCGGGAAAAGACCCAGTACTTC.

The chain is built from TRBV5-1 and TRBJ2-5; 14 bases map to TRBD2. The CDR3 extends over 17 amino acids. J was trimmed by 5 bases and V by 0 bases; bases with no gene match: 6. The germline V gene encodes CDR1 SGHRS and CDR2 YFSETQ. CDR3 region: CASSLATSGRAEETQYF. CDR3 coding DNA: TGCGCCAGCAGCTTGGCGACTAGCGGGAGGGCGGAGGAGACCCAGTACTTC.

The chain uses TRBV7-9 and TRBJ2-1; unclear D gene. The V end lost 5 bases, the J end lost 0 bases, and 8 bases lay between the germline ends. CDR1 SEHNR and CDR2 FQNEAQ come from the germline V gene (reference sequence). CDR3 length equals 14 residues. CDR3 nucleotide sequence: TGTGCCAGCAGCCCAGGTAGCTCCTACAATGAGCAGTTCTTC. This translates into CASSPGSSYNEQFF.

There are a few counts of this clone. This chain uses TRBV7-9 with TRBJ2-3, with 7 bases that match TRBD2. The V gene end was trimmed by 6 bases and the J gene end by 4 bases; junction bases not matched to a gene: 4. Germline loops: CDR1 SEHNR, CDR2 FQNEAQ (reference sequence). The CDR3 covers 13 residues. The CDR3 spells CASRERGADTQYF. CDR3 sequence (DNA): TGTGCCAGCAGAGAACGGGGGGCAGATACGCAGTATTTT.

This clone was seen only once. This chain links TRBV29-1 with TRBJ2-3, with a weak D call TRBD1 (6 bases). Germline V gene data show CDR1 as SQVTM and CDR2 as ANQGSEA. V was pared by 3 bases and J by 4 bases, with 14 bases between. The length of the CDR3 is 14 residues. DNA for the CDR3: TGCAGCGTTGATCCGAACAGGGCCCCAGATACGCAGTATTTT. The encoded protein is CSVDPNRAPDTQYF.

This CDR3 reads CASSIKGASYGYTF. CDR3 DNA: TGTGCCAGCAGCATAAAGGGGGCAAGCTATGGCTACACCTTC. The chain combines TRBV7-2 with TRBJ1-2; TRBD1 matches at 7 bases. CDR1 SGHTA and CDR2 FQGNSA come from the germline V gene. CDR3 length: 14 amino acids. V dropped 5 bases and J dropped 4; count of bases not matched to a gene: 7.